The clone carrying this T cell receptor (beta chain) was observed many times. Its cognate antigen is unknown. With 6 bases removed from V and 3 bases from J, the gap between germline ends came to 16 bases. The CDR3 covers 15 residues. Germline CDR1 and CDR2: MNHEY and SVGEGT. Indicated time point: newly diagnosed GD, antithyroid drugs for less than 3 months. Following extraction of RNA from PBMCs, that RNA was used to make the TCR library. The data are from a study of regulatory T cells in long-lasting Graves disease. Study-wide results and caveats: For persistent Graves' patients, TCR diversity was lower than for newly diagnosed ones.

Arm-PCR of CDR3 regions and iRepertoire HTBI primers were used to build TCR beta libraries. A single record per CDR3 protein comes from TCRdb applying MiXCR to the multiplex PCR reads. The sample has some 220,000 distinct CDR3 sequences, approximately 18% seen once. The same specimen was also included in a second study, on T cells in Graves' hyperthyroidism and ophthalmopathy. Per that study: Researchers defined stable Graves' hyperthyroidism as no ophthalmopathy progression within 18 months.

The chain recombines TRBV6-2 or TRBV6-3 with TRBJ2-3; D possibly corresponds to TRBD2 (7 bases). The material sequenced was peripheral blood mononuclear cells (PBMCs), taken at new diagnosis, from a patient treated with antithyroid drugs. The TCR originated in a woman between 25 and 40 years old with Graves disease. The chain's CDR3 is CASSARGAGTDTQYF. CDR3 in DNA: TGTGCCAGCAGCGCCCGGGGGGCCGGAACAGATACGCAGTATTTT.